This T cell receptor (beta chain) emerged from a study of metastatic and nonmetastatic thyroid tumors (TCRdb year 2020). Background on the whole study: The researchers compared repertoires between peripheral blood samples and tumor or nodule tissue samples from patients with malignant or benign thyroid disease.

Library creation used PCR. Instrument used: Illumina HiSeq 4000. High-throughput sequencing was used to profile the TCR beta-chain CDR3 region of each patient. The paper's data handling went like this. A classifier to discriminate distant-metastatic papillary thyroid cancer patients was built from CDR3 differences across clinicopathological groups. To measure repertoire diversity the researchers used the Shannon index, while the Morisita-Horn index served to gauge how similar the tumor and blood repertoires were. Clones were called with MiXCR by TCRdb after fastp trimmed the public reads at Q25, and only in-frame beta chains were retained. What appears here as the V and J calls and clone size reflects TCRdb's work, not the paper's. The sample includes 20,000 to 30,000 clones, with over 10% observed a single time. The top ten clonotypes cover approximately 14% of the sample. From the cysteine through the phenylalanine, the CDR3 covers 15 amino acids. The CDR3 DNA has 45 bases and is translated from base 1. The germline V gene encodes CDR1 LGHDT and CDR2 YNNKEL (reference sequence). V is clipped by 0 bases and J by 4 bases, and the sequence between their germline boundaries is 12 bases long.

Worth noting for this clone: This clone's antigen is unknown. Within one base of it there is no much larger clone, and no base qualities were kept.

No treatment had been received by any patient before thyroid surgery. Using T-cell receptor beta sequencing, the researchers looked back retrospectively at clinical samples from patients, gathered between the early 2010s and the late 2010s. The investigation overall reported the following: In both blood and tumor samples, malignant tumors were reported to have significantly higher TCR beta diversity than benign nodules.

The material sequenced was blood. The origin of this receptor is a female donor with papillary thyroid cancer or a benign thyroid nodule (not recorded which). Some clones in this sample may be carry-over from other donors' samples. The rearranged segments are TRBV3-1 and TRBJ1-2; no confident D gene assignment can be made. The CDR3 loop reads CASSQDGWGGYGYTF. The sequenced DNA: TGTGCCAGCAGCCAAGATGGCTGGGGTGGCTATGGCTACACCTTC.